Listed below are T cell receptor beta chains from one sample, sequenced in a study of cytomegalovirus exposure and HLA in healthy donors. The table came from immunoSEQ multiplex PCR; TCRdb's copy has only in-frame clones and leaves some out. The sample holds 180,000 or so clones; around 80% are singletons and the top ten take 7.7%. The specimen sequenced was PBMCs. These receptors were obtained from a woman in her thirties or forties in good health and CMV-seropositive. CDR3s leave out the opening cysteine and the closing phenylalanine or tryptophan. Each record gives: D gene, J gene, V gene, CDR3 protein. A D gene is named only where the DNA matches it firmly.

d_gene: TRBD2
j_gene: TRBJ2-1
v_gene: TRBV27
CDR3aa: ASSPRVAGNNEQF

d_gene: NA
j_gene: TRBJ2-7
v_gene: TRBV7-9
CDR3aa: ASSLASTPYEQY

d_gene: TRBD2
j_gene: TRBJ2-7
v_gene: TRBV4-1
CDR3aa: ASSQAGTSATYEQY

d_gene: NA
j_gene: TRBJ2-2
v_gene: TRBV11-2
CDR3aa: ASSLEQGSNTGELF

d_gene: NA
j_gene: TRBJ2-2
v_gene: TRBV7-3
CDR3aa: ASMSTGELF

d_gene: TRBD1
j_gene: TRBJ1-1
v_gene: TRBV28
CDR3aa: ASTRTGGFRTEAF

d_gene: TRBD1
j_gene: TRBJ2-3
v_gene: TRBV28
CDR3aa: ASSSGGSDTDTQY

d_gene: TRBD1
j_gene: TRBJ2-5
v_gene: TRBV19
CDR3aa: ASSMTDRGSTETQY

d_gene: TRBD1
j_gene: TRBJ2-2
v_gene: TRBV14
CDR3aa: ASSQDTGQGISFAGELF

d_gene: NA
j_gene: TRBJ1-4
v_gene: TRBV28
CDR3aa: ASSTQGTNEKLF

d_gene: TRBD1
j_gene: TRBJ1-1
v_gene: TRBV6-1
CDR3aa: ASIWTGPNTEAF

d_gene: NA
j_gene: TRBJ2-2
v_gene: TRBV6-1
CDR3aa: ASSGQGGYFTGELF

d_gene: NA
j_gene: TRBJ2-1
v_gene: TRBV2
CDR3aa: ASSEPGRRDEQF

d_gene: NA
j_gene: TRBJ1-1
v_gene: TRBV2
CDR3aa: ASNGIVAANTEAF

d_gene: TRBD2
j_gene: TRBJ2-7
v_gene: TRBV7-8
CDR3aa: ASSLSRTSGSYEQY

d_gene: NA
j_gene: TRBJ2-1
v_gene: TRBV11-2
CDR3aa: ASSLPTGTHVTHEQF

d_gene: NA
j_gene: TRBJ2-1
v_gene: TRBV7-2
CDR3aa: ASSFTSGPYNEQF

d_gene: TRBD1
j_gene: TRBJ2-1
v_gene: TRBV5-4
CDR3aa: ASSTKTGWAAHEQF

d_gene: TRBD1
j_gene: NA
v_gene: TRBV5-1
CDR3aa: ASSRGGTGPYEQY

d_gene: NA
j_gene: TRBJ2-5
v_gene: TRBV7-7
CDR3aa: ASSLAYFETQY

d_gene: NA
j_gene: TRBJ1-2
v_gene: TRBV6-5
CDR3aa: ASREGAYHGYT

d_gene: TRBD1
j_gene: TRBJ2-3
v_gene: TRBV2
CDR3aa: ASSLGQGRTDTQY

d_gene: TRBD2
j_gene: TRBJ2-1
v_gene: TRBV27
CDR3aa: ASSPGLDLNEQF

d_gene: TRBD1
j_gene: TRBJ1-1
v_gene: TRBV30
CDR3aa: AWSRMGQGLTEAF

d_gene: TRBD2
j_gene: TRBJ2-6
v_gene: TRBV7-3
CDR3aa: ASSRPGLAPSGANVLT

d_gene: NA
j_gene: TRBJ2-1
v_gene: TRBV6-6
CDR3aa: ASSPSGSSYNEQF

d_gene: TRBD2
j_gene: TRBJ2-7
v_gene: TRBV7-2
CDR3aa: ASSLVAGGSRSYEQY

d_gene: TRBD2
j_gene: TRBJ2-3
v_gene: TRBV18
CDR3aa: ASSPRQEASGSTDTQY

d_gene: TRBD1
j_gene: TRBJ1-4
v_gene: TRBV2
CDR3aa: ASRETGVTNEKLF

d_gene: NA
j_gene: TRBJ2-7
v_gene: TRBV30
CDR3aa: AWSVLEGYEQY

d_gene: TRBD2
j_gene: TRBJ2-1
v_gene: TRBV7-3
CDR3aa: ASRPGGAGGNEQF

d_gene: NA
j_gene: TRBJ2-3
v_gene: TRBV11-2
CDR3aa: ASSLDDRTSTDTQY

d_gene: NA
j_gene: TRBJ2-1
v_gene: TRBV28
CDR3aa: ASRGGPYNEQF

d_gene: NA
j_gene: TRBJ2-7
v_gene: TRBV28
CDR3aa: ASSVPAYEQY

d_gene: TRBD2
j_gene: TRBJ2-3
v_gene: TRBV6-1
CDR3aa: ASSELLGLATDTQY

d_gene: NA
j_gene: TRBJ2-7
v_gene: TRBV27
CDR3aa: ASSRGTYSYEQY

d_gene: TRBD2
j_gene: TRBJ2-1
v_gene: TRBV9
CDR3aa: ASSTTSGRNEQF

d_gene: NA
j_gene: TRBJ2-7
v_gene: TRBV27
CDR3aa: ASSFYASSYEQY

d_gene: NA
j_gene: TRBJ2-1
v_gene: TRBV7-9
CDR3aa: ATRPPGWNEQF

d_gene: TRBD2
j_gene: TRBJ2-5
v_gene: TRBV19
CDR3aa: ASTKREGLGTQY

d_gene: NA
j_gene: TRBJ2-1
v_gene: TRBV12-2
CDR3aa: ASRCSGEAFRNEQF

d_gene: NA
j_gene: TRBJ2-7
v_gene: TRBV19
CDR3aa: ASSIGLNEQY

d_gene: NA
j_gene: TRBJ2-3
v_gene: TRBV30
CDR3aa: AWTRRGSTDTQY

d_gene: NA
j_gene: TRBJ2-1
v_gene: TRBV2
CDR3aa: ASSGTVNEQF

d_gene: NA
j_gene: TRBJ2-6
v_gene: TRBV5-1
CDR3aa: ASSLTEGAQSGANVLT

d_gene: NA
j_gene: TRBJ2-5
v_gene: TRBV4-2
CDR3aa: ASSQDRPRETQY

d_gene: NA
j_gene: TRBJ2-1
v_gene: TRBV28
CDR3aa: ASSQMSSYNEQF

d_gene: NA
j_gene: TRBJ2-7
v_gene: TRBV4-2
CDR3aa: ASSHPGGDLYEQY

d_gene: NA
j_gene: TRBJ2-7
v_gene: TRBV18
CDR3aa: ASSPNRGGNEQY

d_gene: TRBD2
j_gene: TRBJ2-7
v_gene: TRBV7-2
CDR3aa: ASSWRLAGDAEQY

d_gene: TRBD2
j_gene: TRBJ2-7
v_gene: TRBV7-9
CDR3aa: ASSVMTGGMPYEQY

d_gene: NA
j_gene: TRBJ2-5
v_gene: TRBV7-7
CDR3aa: ASSRTGISQETQY

d_gene: NA
j_gene: TRBJ2-7
v_gene: TRBV7-8
CDR3aa: ASSPDRVHEQY

d_gene: NA
j_gene: TRBJ2-3
v_gene: TRBV7-8
CDR3aa: ASSLGNRGADTQY